This T cell receptor (beta chain) was retrieved from a study of T-cell memory formation after mild COVID-19. General study results and limits: Contracting clones from day 15 to 85 had balanced CD4/CD8; later expanders favoured CD4+. CD8+ contracting clones occupied EMRA, while CD4+ ones occupied mainly CM and EM.

TCRdb re-derived calls from the 5' RACE reads in MiXCR, one entry per CDR3 protein. The repertoire holds under 550,000 distinct CDR3 sequences, with roughly 18% as singletons. CDR3 length: 15 amino acids. The ends lost 6 bases at V and 2 bases at J; junction bases unmatched: 9. The germline V gene encodes CDR1 DFQATT and CDR2 SNEGSKA (reference sequence). This clonotype came up many times. Its antigen is unknown. Sequences were obtained from PBMCs or a T cell subset sorted from them (not recorded which). The clonotype originates from a man younger than 35 who had mild COVID-19 (a few samples of this study predate the infection). Cell type and time point are not known. V usage is TRBV20-1 and J usage is TRBJ2-3, with 9 bases lining up with TRBD2. Here the CDR3 DNA reads TGCAGTGCCAGTCAGACTAGCGGCCTCACAGATACGCAGTATTTT. This translates into CSASQTSGLTDTQYF.